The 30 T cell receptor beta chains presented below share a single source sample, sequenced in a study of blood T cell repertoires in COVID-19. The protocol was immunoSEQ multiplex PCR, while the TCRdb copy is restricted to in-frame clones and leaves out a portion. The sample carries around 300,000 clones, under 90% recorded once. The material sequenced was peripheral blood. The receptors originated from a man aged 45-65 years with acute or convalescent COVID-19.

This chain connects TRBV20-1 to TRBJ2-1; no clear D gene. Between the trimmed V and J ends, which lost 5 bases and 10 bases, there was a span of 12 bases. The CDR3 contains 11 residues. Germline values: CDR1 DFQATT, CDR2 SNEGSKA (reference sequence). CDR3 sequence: CSALSTSEQFF. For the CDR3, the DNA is TGCAGTGCTCTATCGACTTCCGAGCAGTTCTTC.

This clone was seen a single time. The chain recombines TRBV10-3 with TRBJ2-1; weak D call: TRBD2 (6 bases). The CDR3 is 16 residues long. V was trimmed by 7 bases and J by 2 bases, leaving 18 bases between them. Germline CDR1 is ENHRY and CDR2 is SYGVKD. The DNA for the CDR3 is TGTGCCATCAATGCTGCGGACGGGGGTACCTACAATGAGCAGTTCTTC. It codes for CAINAADGGTYNEQFF.

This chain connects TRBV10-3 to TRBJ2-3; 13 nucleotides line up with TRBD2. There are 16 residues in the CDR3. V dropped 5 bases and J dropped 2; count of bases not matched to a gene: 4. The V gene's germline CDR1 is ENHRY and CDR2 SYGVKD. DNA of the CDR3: TGTGCCATCAGTCTGACTAGCGGGGGGAACACAGATACGCAGTATTTT. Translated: CAISLTSGGNTDTQYF.

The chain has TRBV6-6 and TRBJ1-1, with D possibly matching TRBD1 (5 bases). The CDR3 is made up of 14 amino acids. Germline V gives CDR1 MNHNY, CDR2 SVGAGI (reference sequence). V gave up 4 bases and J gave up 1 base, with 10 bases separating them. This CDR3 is CASSSVGGNTEAFF. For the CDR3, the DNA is TGTGCCAGCAGTTCCGTGGGGGGGAACACTGAAGCTTTCTTT.

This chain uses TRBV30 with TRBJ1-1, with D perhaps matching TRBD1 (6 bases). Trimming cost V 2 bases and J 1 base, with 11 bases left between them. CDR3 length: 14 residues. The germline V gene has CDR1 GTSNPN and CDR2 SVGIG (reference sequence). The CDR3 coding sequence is TGTGCCTGGAGTCTGGGACACGGGAACACTGAAGCTTTCTTT. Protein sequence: CAWSLGHGNTEAFF.

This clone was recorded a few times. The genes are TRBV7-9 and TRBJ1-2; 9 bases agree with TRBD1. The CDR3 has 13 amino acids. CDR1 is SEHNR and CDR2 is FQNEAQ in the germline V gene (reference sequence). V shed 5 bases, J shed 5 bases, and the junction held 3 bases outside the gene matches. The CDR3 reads CASSEGQGYGYTF. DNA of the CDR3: TGTGCCAGCAGCGAGGGACAGGGTTATGGCTACACCTTC.

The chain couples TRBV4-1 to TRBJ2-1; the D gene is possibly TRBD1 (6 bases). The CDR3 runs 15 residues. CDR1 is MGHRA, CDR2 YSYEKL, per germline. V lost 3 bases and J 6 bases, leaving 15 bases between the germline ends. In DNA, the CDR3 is TGCGCCAGCAGCCACCGGACAGAGAGGATCAATGAGCAGTTCTTC. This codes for CASSHRTERINEQFF.

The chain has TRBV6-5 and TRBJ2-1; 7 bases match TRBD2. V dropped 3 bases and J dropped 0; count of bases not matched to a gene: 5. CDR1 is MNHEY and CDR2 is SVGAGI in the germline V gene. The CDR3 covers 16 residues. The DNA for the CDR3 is TGTGCCAGCAGTTATCGCGGGGGAAGCTCCTACAATGAGCAGTTCTTC. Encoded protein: CASSYRGGSSYNEQFF.

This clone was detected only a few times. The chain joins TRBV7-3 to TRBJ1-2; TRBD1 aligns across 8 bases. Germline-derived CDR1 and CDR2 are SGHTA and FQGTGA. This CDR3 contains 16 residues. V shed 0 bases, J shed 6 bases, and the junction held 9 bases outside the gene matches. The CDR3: CASSLTPRTGKDGYTF. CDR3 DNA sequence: TGTGCCAGCAGCTTAACACCAAGGACAGGGAAGGATGGCTACACCTTC. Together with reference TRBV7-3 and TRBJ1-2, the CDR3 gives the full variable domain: GAGVSQTPSNKVTEKGKYVELRCDPISGHTALYWYRQSLGQGPEFLIYFQGTGAADDSGLPNDRFFAVRPEGSVSTLKIQRTERGDSAVYLCASSLTPRTGKDGYTFGSGTRLTVV.

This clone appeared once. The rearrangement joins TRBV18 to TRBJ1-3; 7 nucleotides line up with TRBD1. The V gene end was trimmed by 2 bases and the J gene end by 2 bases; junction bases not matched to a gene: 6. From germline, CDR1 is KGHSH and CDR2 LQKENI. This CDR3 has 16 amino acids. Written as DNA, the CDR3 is TGTGCCAGCTCACCAAAGGGGGCAGGGGCTGGAAACACCATATATTTT. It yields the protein CASSPKGAGAGNTIYF.

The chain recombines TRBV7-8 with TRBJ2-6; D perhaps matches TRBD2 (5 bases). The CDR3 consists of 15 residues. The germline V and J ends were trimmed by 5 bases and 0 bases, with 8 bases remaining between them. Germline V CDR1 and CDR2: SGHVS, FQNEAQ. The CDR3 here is CASSLRGSGANVLTF. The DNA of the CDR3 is TGTGCCAGCAGCCTCCGGGGCTCTGGGGCCAACGTCCTGACTTTC.

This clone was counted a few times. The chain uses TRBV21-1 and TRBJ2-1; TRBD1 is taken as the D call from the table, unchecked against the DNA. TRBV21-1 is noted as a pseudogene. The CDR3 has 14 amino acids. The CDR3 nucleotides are TGTGCCCCCCGTTATGGGACAGCATACAATGAGCAGTTCTTC. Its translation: CAPRYGTAYNEQFF.

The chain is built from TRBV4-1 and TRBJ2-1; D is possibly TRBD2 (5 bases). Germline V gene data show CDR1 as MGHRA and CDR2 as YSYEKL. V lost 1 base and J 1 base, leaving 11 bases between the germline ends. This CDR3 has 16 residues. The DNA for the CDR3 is TGCGCCAGCAGCCAAGCCCTGAGCGGTTCCTACAATGAGCAGTTCTTC. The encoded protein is CASSQALSGSYNEQFF.

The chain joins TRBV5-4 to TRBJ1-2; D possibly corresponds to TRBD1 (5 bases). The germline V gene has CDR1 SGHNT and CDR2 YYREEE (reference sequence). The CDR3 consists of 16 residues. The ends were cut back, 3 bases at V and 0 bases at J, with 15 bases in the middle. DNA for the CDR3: TGTGCCAGCAGCTCGTTAGGGGAATACCCTAACTATGGCTACACCTTC. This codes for CASSSLGEYPNYGYTF.

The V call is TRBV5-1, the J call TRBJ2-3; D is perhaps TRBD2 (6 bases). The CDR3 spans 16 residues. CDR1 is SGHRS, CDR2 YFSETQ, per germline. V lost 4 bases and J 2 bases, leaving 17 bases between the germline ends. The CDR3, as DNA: TGCGCCAGCAGCCCTTTTCCGGGACTTCTCACAGATACGCAGTATTTT. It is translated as CASSPFPGLLTDTQYF.

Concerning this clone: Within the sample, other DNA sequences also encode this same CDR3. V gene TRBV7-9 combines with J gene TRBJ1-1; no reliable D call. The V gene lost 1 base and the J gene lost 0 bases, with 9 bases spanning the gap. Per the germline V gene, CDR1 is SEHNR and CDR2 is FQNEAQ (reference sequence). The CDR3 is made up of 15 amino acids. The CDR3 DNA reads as TGTGCCAGCAGCTTAGGGGCGGGGATGAACACTGAAGCTTTCTTT. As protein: CASSLGAGMNTEAFF.

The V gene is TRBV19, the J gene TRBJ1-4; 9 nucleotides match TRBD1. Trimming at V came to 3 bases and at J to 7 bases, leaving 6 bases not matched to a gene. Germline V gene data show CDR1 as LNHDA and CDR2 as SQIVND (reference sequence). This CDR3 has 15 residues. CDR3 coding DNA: TGTGCCAGTAGTATCCTCGGGACAGGGTCTGAAAAACTGTTTTTT. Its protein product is CASSILGTGSEKLFF. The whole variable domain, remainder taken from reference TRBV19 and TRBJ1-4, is DGGITQSPKYLFRKEGQNVTLSCEQNLNHDAMYWYRQDPGQGLRLIYYSQIVNDFQKGDIAEGYSVSREKKESFPLTVTSAQKNPTAFYLCASSILGTGSEKLFFGSGTQLSVL.

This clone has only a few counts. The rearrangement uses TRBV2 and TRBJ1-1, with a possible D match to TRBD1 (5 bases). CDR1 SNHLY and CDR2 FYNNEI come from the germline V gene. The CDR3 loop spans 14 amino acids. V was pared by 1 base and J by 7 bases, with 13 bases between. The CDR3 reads CASSEEAGYFEAFF. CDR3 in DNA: TGTGCCAGCAGTGAAGAAGCAGGGTACTTTGAAGCTTTCTTT.

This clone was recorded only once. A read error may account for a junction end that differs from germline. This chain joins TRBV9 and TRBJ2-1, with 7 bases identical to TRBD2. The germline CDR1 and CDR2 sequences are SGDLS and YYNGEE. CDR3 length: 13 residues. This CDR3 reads CASSVGGDSQWLF. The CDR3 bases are TGTGCCAGCAGCGTGGGGGGGGACTCCCAGTGGCTCTTC.

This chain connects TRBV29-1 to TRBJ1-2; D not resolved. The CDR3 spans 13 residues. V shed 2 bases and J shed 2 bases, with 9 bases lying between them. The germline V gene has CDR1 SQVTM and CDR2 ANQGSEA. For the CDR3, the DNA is TGCAGCGTTGAATGGAGGGCCAACTATGGCTACACCTTC. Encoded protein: CSVEWRANYGYTF.

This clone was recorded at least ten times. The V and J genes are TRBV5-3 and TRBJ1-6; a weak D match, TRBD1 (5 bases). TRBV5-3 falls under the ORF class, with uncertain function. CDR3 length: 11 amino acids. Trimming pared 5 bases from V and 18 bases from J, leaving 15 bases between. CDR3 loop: CARSSGVTTHF. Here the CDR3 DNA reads TGTGCCAGAAGTTCGGGGGTGACGACCCACTTT.

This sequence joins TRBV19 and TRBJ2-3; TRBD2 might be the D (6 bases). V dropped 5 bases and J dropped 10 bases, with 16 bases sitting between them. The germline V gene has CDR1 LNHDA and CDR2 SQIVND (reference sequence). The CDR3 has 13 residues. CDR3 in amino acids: CASSPARGGAQYF. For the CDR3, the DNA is TGTGCCAGTAGTCCCGCTCGGGGCGGGGCGCAGTATTTT.

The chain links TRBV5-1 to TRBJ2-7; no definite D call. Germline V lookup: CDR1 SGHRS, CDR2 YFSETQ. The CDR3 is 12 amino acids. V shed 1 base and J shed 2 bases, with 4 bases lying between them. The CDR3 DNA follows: TGCGCCAGCAGCTTGACAGCCTACGAGCAGTACTTC. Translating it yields CASSLTAYEQYF.

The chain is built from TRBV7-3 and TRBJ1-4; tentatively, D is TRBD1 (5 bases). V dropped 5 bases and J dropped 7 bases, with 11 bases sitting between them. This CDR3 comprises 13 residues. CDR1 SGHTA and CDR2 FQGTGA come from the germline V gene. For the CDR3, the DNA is TGTGCCAGCAGCAGAAGGGGCGGTGAAAAACTGTTTTTT. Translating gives CASSRRGGEKLFF.

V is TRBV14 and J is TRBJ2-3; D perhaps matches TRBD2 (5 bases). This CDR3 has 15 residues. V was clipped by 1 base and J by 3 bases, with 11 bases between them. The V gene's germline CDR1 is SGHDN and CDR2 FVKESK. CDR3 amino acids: CASSQGPSFTDTQYF. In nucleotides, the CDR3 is TGTGCCAGCAGCCAAGGTCCTAGCTTTACAGATACGCAGTATTTT.

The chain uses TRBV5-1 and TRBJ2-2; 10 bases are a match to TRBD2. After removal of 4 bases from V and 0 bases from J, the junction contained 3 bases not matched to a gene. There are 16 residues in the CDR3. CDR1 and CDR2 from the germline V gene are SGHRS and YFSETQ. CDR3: CASSLLAGANTGELFF. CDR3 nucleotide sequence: TGCGCCAGCAGCCTTCTAGCGGGGGCGAACACCGGGGAGCTGTTTTTT.

CDR3 sequence: CATSRDTTEISNQPQHF. For the CDR3, the DNA is TGTGCCACCAGCAGAGATACCACAGAGATTAGCAATCAGCCCCAGCATTTT. V is TRBV15 and J is TRBJ1-5, with no clear D. Deletions cut 0 bases from V and 0 bases from J, with 12 bases between. The CDR3 is 17 amino acids. The germline gives CDR1 LNHNV, CDR2 YYDKDF (reference sequence). Complete variable domain (other parts from reference TRBV15 and TRBJ1-5): DAMVIQNPRYQVTQFGKPVTLSCSQTLNHNVMYWYQQKSSQAPKLLFHYYDKDFNNEADTPDNFQSRRPNTSFCFLDIRSPGLGDTAMYLCATSRDTTEISNQPQHFGDGTRLSIL.

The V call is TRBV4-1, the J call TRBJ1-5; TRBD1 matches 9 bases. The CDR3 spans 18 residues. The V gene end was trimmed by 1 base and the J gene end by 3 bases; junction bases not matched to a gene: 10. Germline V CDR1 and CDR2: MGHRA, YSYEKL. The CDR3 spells CASSQGLPGQGPNQPQHF. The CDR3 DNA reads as TGCGCCAGCAGCCAAGGTCTACCGGGACAGGGTCCCAATCAGCCCCAGCATTTT.

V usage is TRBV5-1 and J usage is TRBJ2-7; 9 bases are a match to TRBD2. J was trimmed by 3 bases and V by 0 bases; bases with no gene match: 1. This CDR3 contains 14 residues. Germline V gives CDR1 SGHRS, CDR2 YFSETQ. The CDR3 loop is CASSLGSGGYEQYF. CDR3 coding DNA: TGCGCCAGCAGCTTGGGTAGCGGGGGCTACGAGCAGTACTTC.

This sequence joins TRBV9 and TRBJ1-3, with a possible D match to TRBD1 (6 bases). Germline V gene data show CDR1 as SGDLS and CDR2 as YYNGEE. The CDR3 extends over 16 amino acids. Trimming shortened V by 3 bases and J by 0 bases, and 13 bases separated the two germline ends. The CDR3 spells CASSARGSLSGNTIYF. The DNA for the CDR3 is TGTGCCAGCAGCGCCAGGGGCTCCCTCTCTGGAAACACCATATATTTT.